This T cell receptor (beta chain) was found in a study of blood T cell repertoires in COVID-19. For the study at large: Italy, Spain and the United States were the sources of the convalescent and acute COVID-19 samples. Nucleic acid was either cDNA or gDNA, and it came from T cells, B-cell-depleted T cells, or PBMCs.

Methods used by the authors: Scientists estimated how many nucleated cells there were by amplifying reference gene primers. Some clones are missing from TCRdb's copy, which holds only in-frame ones; the method was immunoSEQ multiplex PCR. V, J and clone size reflect that table, while D and trimming were determined from the DNA. The repertoire consists of about 220,000 clones, with roughly 88% occurring once and the leading ten covering roughly 10%. V lost 10 bases and J lost 6; bases outside the gene matches: 2. This CDR3 has 11 amino acids. Germline loops: CDR1 MNHEY, CDR2 SVGAGI. This sequence originates from a man aged 45-65 years with active or convalescent COVID-19. This chain links TRBV6-5 with TRBJ1-1, with 10 bases identical to TRBD1. Sequencing was performed on peripheral blood. This CDR3 is CATGQGAEAFF. In DNA form, the CDR3 reads TGTGCCACTGGACAGGGGGCTGAAGCTTTCTTT.